Listed here are 31 T cell receptor beta chains from one sample, sequenced in a study of human T cells and chemical hapten exposure. MiXCR was run by TCRdb on the RACE reads, yielding one entry per CDR3 protein. The table shows fewer than 140,000 distinct CDR3 sequences, with 9.5% to 15% occurring only once. This sample's time point: pre-sensitization, week 0. Treatment reported: therapeutic diphenylcyclopropenone sensitization with weekly scalp DPC. This specimen was whole blood, taken in connection with sensitization to the hapten diphenylcyclopropenone (DPC). All receptors come from a woman between 45 and 60 years old with alopecia areata. Some clones in this sample may be carry-over from other donors' samples.

The sample holds a few counts of this clonotype. V and J are TRBV7-2 and TRBJ1-1; D not certain. CDR3 length: 14 residues. CDR1 is SGHTA and CDR2 is FQGNSA in the germline V gene. Between the trimmed V and J ends, which lost 3 bases and 0 bases, there was a span of 8 bases. CDR3 loop: CASSFNGMNTEAFF. CDR3 DNA: TGTGCCAGCAGCTTTAACGGTATGAACACTGAAGCTTTCTTT.

This clonotype was found a few times. This sequence joins TRBV5-6 and TRBJ2-7; perhaps TRBD2 as D (5 bases). The V end was cut by 2 bases, the J end by 3 bases, with 9 bases between. CDR3 size: 13 residues. Germline V lookup: CDR1 SGHDT, CDR2 YYEEEE. CDR3 amino acids: CASSFQRVYEQYF. The CDR3 DNA is TGTGCCAGCAGCTTTCAGAGGGTCTACGAGCAGTACTTC.

This clonotype was seen many times. The rearrangement uses TRBV6-5 and TRBJ1-5; no definite D call. The CDR3 runs to 16 residues. Trimming stripped 5 bases from V and 2 bases from J, with 16 bases between. Per germline, CDR1 MNHEY and CDR2 SVGAGI. The CDR3 region is CASSSTPGGRNQPQHF. CDR3 in DNA: TGTGCCAGCAGTAGCACGCCCGGAGGACGCAATCAGCCCCAGCATTTT.

This clonotype was picked up many times. The chain carries TRBV11-2 and TRBJ2-7, with unresolved D. Germline V lookup: CDR1 SGHAT, CDR2 FQNNGV. The CDR3 runs to 15 residues. V was shortened by 1 base and J by 0 bases, with 10 bases between the two germline ends. DNA of the CDR3: TGTGCCAGCAGCTTAGCCTTTGAAAGCTCCTACGAGCAGTACTTC. Its translation: CASSLAFESSYEQYF.

This clonotype appeared a few times. The chain couples TRBV5-6 to TRBJ1-5, with 8 bases identical to TRBD1. The CDR3 sequence is 17 residues long. Germline V CDR1 and CDR2: SGHDT, YYEEEE. The J segment lost 1 base and the V segment lost 1 base, leaving 7 bases of the junction unmatched. CDR3 sequence reads: CASSLRTGSLSNQPQHF. CDR3 nucleotides: TGTGCCAGCAGCTTGCGGACAGGGAGTCTAAGCAATCAGCCCCAGCATTTT.

V and J are TRBV7-2 and TRBJ1-1, with D possibly matching TRBD1 (5 bases). Germline V gene sequence: CDR1 SGHTA, CDR2 FQGNSA. The CDR3 is 13 residues long. Trimming left V 8 bases short and J 1 base short, with 11 bases between. CDR3 in amino acids: CASAAGPNTEAFF. Written as DNA, the CDR3 is TGTGCCAGCGCGGCAGGGCCGAACACTGAAGCTTTCTTT.

The rearrangement links TRBV7-6 to TRBJ2-1, with D perhaps assigned TRBD1 or TRBD2 (6 bases each). This CDR3 region has 14 residues. The V and J ends lost 2 bases and 3 bases respectively, with 8 bases between them. Germline CDR1 is SGHVS and CDR2 is FNYEAQ. This CDR3 is CASSLRGVYNEQFF. CDR3 sequence (DNA): TGTGCCAGCAGCTTAAGGGGGGTCTACAATGAGCAGTTCTTC.

CDR3 sequence: CASSQKSSSGANVLTF. CDR3 in DNA: TGCGCCAGCAGCCAGAAATCAAGCTCTGGGGCCAACGTCCTGACTTTC. This chain joins TRBV4-1 and TRBJ2-6; D gene ambiguous. V lost 3 bases to trimming and J lost 0 bases, with 9 bases between them. Germline assignment: CDR1 MGHRA and CDR2 YSYEKL. This CDR3 has 16 residues.

The table lists this clonotype with a few counts. The chain employs TRBV18 and TRBJ2-7; 10 nucleotides line up with TRBD1. The CDR3 length is 16 residues. V trimming: 2 bases; J trimming: 3 bases; junction bases outside the gene matches: 7. CDR1 and CDR2 (germline): KGHSH, LQKENI. The chain's CDR3 is CASSPFSGTGVYEQYF. The CDR3 coding sequence is TGTGCCAGCTCACCATTTTCCGGGACAGGGGTCTACGAGCAGTACTTC.

This clonotype has more than one count but fewer than ten. The chain has TRBV6-6 and TRBJ1-2, with D hard to call. V lost 3 bases, J lost 0 bases, and 11 bases lay in between. The CDR3 is 15 residues long. CDR1 and CDR2 from the germline V gene are MNHNY and SVGAGI (reference sequence). The CDR3, as DNA: TGTGCCAGCAGTTATGAGGGCAGAGCTAACTATGGCTACACCTTC. Translation: CASSYEGRANYGYTF.

This clonotype was seen a few times. The chain combines TRBV4-1 with TRBJ1-5, with D uncertain. The CDR3 contains 13 residues. V was cut by 4 bases and J by 5 bases, with 9 bases left in between. Germline lookup yields CDR1 MGHRA and CDR2 YSYEKL. The CDR3 coding sequence is TGCGCCAGCAGCCTGTACGTAGATCAGCCCCAGCATTTT. This translates into CASSLYVDQPQHF.

This clonotype has just a few counts. This chain connects TRBV29-1 to TRBJ1-1; weak D call: TRBD1 (5 bases). This CDR3 comprises 16 residues. V lost 7 bases and J lost 1, with 22 bases in between. The V gene's germline CDR1 is SQVTM and CDR2 ANQGSEA. CDR3 coding DNA: TGCAGCGCCACCCCAATGTCAGGGCTTTCGAACACTGAAGCTTTCTTT. Amino acid sequence: CSATPMSGLSNTEAFF.

This clonotype was observed many times. The V gene is TRBV5-1, the J gene TRBJ2-7; 7 bases agree with TRBD2. Germline-derived CDR1 and CDR2 are SGHRS and YFSETQ. The junction had 3 bases not matched to a gene; V was cut back by 2 bases and J by 1 base. The CDR3 is made up of 14 amino acids. Written as DNA, the CDR3 is TGCGCCAGCAGCTTCCTAGCGGTTTCCTACGAGCAGTACTTC. It encodes CASSFLAVSYEQYF.

The V call is TRBV3-1, the J call TRBJ1-5; D is uncertain. Germline assignment: CDR1 LGHDT and CDR2 YNNKEL (reference sequence). The V end lost 1 base, the J end lost 4 bases, and 11 bases lay between the germline ends. This CDR3 region has 15 residues. CDR3 sequence: CASSQGSTLNQPQHF. In DNA form, the CDR3 reads TGTGCCAGCAGCCAAGGTTCTACCTTAAATCAGCCCCAGCATTTT.

This clonotype was counted ten times or more. This chain connects TRBV7-2 to TRBJ2-7; D may correspond to TRBD1 or TRBD2 (5 bases each). Trimming took off 5 bases at V and 3 bases at J, with 8 bases between the two ends. The germline CDR1 and CDR2 sequences are SGHTA and FQGNSA. The CDR3 loop spans 12 amino acids. CDR3 in DNA: TGTGCCAGCAGCGAGGGGAGCTACGAGCAGTACTTC. This codes for CASSEGSYEQYF. Filled out from reference TRBV7-2 and TRBJ2-7, the complete variable domain reads GAGVSQSPSNKVTEKGKDVELRCDPISGHTALYWYRQSLGQGLEFLIYFQGNSAPDKSGLPSDRFSAERTGGSVSTLTIQRTQQEDSAVYLCASSEGSYEQYFGPGTRLTVT.

This clonotype was counted at least ten times. This chain connects TRBV18 to TRBJ1-1; D is unclear. The V end lost 2 bases, the J end lost 12 bases, and 19 bases lay between the germline ends. The CDR3 is 14 residues long. Germline loops: CDR1 KGHSH, CDR2 LQKENI. The CDR3 sequence is CASSPESFQAWTFF. DNA of the CDR3: TGTGCCAGCTCACCAGAATCATTCCAGGCGTGGACTTTCTTT.

The sample holds a few counts of this clonotype. V is TRBV7-9 and J is TRBJ2-7; 10 bases line up with TRBD1. This CDR3 is 15 amino acids long. The germline V gene encodes CDR1 SEHNR and CDR2 FQNEAQ (reference sequence). With 5 bases clipped from V and 3 bases from J, the junction kept 7 bases outside the gene matches. CDR3 region: CASSPDWTGGYEQYF. The CDR3 DNA reads as TGTGCCAGCAGCCCCGATTGGACAGGGGGCTACGAGCAGTACTTC.

This chain uses TRBV28 with TRBJ1-4; D is undetermined. The V gene lost 2 bases and the J gene lost 6 bases, with 13 bases spanning the gap. Germline V gives CDR1 MDHEN, CDR2 SYDVKM. CDR3 length: 15 amino acids. In nucleotides, the CDR3 is TGTGCCAGCAGTTTAAGACCCCGCGTAGATGAAAAACTGTTTTTT. Amino acids: CASSLRPRVDEKLFF.

The chain combines TRBV5-1 with TRBJ1-1, with D tentatively TRBD1 (5 bases). CDR3 size: 14 residues. Trimming stripped 0 bases from V and 4 bases from J, with 10 bases between. Germline values: CDR1 SGHRS, CDR2 YFSETQ. CDR3 DNA sequence: TGCGCCAGCAGCTTGGGATGGGGGACCACTGAAGCTTTCTTT. It is translated as CASSLGWGTTEAFF.

This clonotype was counted between two and nine times. The chain combines TRBV28 with TRBJ1-2; no definite D call. The CDR3 totals 10 residues. Germline CDR1 is MDHEN and CDR2 is SYDVKM. V was trimmed by 6 bases and J by 3 bases, leaving 2 bases between them. CDR3 residues: CASSDYGYTF. The CDR3 DNA sequence: TGTGCCAGCAGCGACTATGGCTACACCTTC.

The rearrangement joins TRBV28 to TRBJ2-4, with D unclear. This CDR3 is built from 15 residues. V was pared by 6 bases and J by 0 bases, with 12 bases between. Germline loops: CDR1 MDHEN, CDR2 SYDVKM. The CDR3 loop is CASRPTNLAKNIQYF. The CDR3 region has the DNA TGTGCCAGCAGGCCCACCAATCTAGCCAAAAACATTCAGTACTTC.

The rearrangement joins TRBV29-1 to TRBJ1-2; no clear D gene. Trimming left V 4 bases short and J 0 bases short, with 6 bases between. Germline values: CDR1 SQVTM, CDR2 ANQGSEA. The length of the CDR3 is 12 residues. This CDR3 reads CSVGSANYGYTF. CDR3 nucleotides: TGCAGCGTTGGCAGTGCTAACTATGGCTACACCTTC.

This clonotype was counted ten times or more. The CDR3 sequence: CSARSSTYGYTF. The CDR3 nucleotides are TGCAGTGCTAGGTCTTCCACCTATGGCTACACCTTC. V usage is TRBV20-1 and J usage is TRBJ1-2, with unresolved D. CDR1 is DFQATT and CDR2 is SNEGSKA in the germline V gene (reference sequence). This CDR3 has 12 residues. Trimming removed 3 bases from V and 4 bases from J, with 9 bases in between.

This clonotype was detected ten times or more. This chain joins TRBV28 and TRBJ2-7; perhaps TRBD1 as D (6 bases). Trimming removed 2 bases at V and 2 bases at J, with 10 bases between. Looked up from germline, CDR1 is MDHEN and CDR2 is SYDVKM. This CDR3 has 14 residues. The CDR3 sequence is CASSLEGVPYEQYF. The CDR3, as DNA: TGTGCCAGCAGTTTAGAGGGGGTCCCCTACGAGCAGTACTTC.

This clonotype was counted many times. V and J are TRBV18 and TRBJ1-1; D gene ambiguous. Germline CDR1 reads KGHSH; CDR2 reads LQKENI. V lost 3 bases and J lost 1, with 9 bases in between. The CDR3 covers 14 residues. CDR3 amino acids: CASSPRTENTEAFF. As DNA, the CDR3 is TGTGCCAGCTCACCCAGGACGGAGAACACTGAAGCTTTCTTT.

This clonotype was counted many times. The chain joins TRBV18 to TRBJ2-7; 11 nucleotides align to TRBD1. Per germline, CDR1 KGHSH and CDR2 LQKENI. CDR3 length: 15 amino acids. J lost 2 bases, V lost 3 bases, and 3 bases had no gene match. The CDR3 sequence is CASSPPGQGAYEQYF. The CDR3 coding sequence is TGTGCCAGCTCACCCCCGGGACAGGGGGCCTACGAGCAGTACTTC.

The chain has TRBV7-2 and TRBJ2-3; TRBD1 is a possible D gene (5 bases). The CDR3 has 15 residues. CDR1 is SGHTA and CDR2 is FQGNSA in the germline V gene. V lost 3 bases to trimming and J lost 1 base, with 11 bases between them. The CDR3 DNA reads as TGTGCCAGCAGCTTGGGGCTCGCGTGCACAGATACGCAGTATTTT. Its protein product is CASSLGLACTDTQYF.

This clonotype was picked up a small number of times. V is TRBV6-6 and J is TRBJ2-6, with D possibly being TRBD1 or TRBD2 (5 bases each). Germline values: CDR1 MNHNY, CDR2 SVGAGI (reference sequence). Between the trimmed V and J ends, which lost 8 bases and 3 bases, there was a span of 14 bases. The CDR3 consists of 15 residues. Here the CDR3 reads CASRDQGVGANVLTF. Written as DNA, the CDR3 is TGTGCCAGCCGTGATCAGGGAGTTGGGGCCAACGTCCTGACTTTC.

This clonotype has at least ten counts. J is TRBJ1-1 and V is TRBV5-1; the D gene is possibly TRBD1 (6 bases). Per germline, CDR1 SGHRS and CDR2 YFSETQ. Trimming pared 6 bases from V and 4 bases from J, leaving 16 bases between. The CDR3 is 14 residues long. In nucleotides, the CDR3 is TGCGCCAGCACCTCAAACAGGGCCGTCACTGAAGCTTTCTTT. This codes for CASTSNRAVTEAFF.

This clonotype was recorded many times. The chain couples TRBV19 to TRBJ2-2; 8 bases line up with TRBD2. CDR1 and CDR2 (germline): LNHDA, SQIVND (reference sequence). V was clipped by 5 bases and J by 9 bases; unmatched bases: 11. The CDR3 consists of 15 residues. CDR3 DNA: TGTGCCAGTAGTCCAACCGGGGGGGCCGGCTGGGAGCTGTTTTTT. It specifies CASSPTGGAGWELFF.

This clonotype showed up just a few times. The rearrangement joins TRBV9 to TRBJ1-1; D remains unclear. This CDR3 spans 13 amino acids. V was shortened by 0 bases and J by 8 bases, with 11 bases between the two germline ends. CDR1 and CDR2 from the germline V gene are SGDLS and YYNGEE. The CDR3 spells CASSVVQEHEAFF. The DNA of the CDR3 is TGTGCCAGCAGCGTAGTCCAGGAGCACGAAGCTTTCTTT. Supplemented by reference TRBV9 and TRBJ1-1, the full variable domain reads DSGVTQTPKHLITATGQRVTLRCSPRSGDLSVYWYQQSLDQGLQFLIQYYNGEERAKGNILERFSAQQFPDLHSELNLSSLELGDSALYFCASSVVQEHEAFFGQGTRLTVV.